What follows are 25 T cell receptor beta chains derived from one specimen sequenced in a study of cytomegalovirus exposure and HLA in healthy donors. 13 Jbeta primers and 60 Vbeta primers were used for the PCR. Some clones are missing from TCRdb's copy, which holds only in-frame ones; the method was immunoSEQ multiplex PCR. The sample carries around 120,000 clones, more than 65% recorded once. Sample: PBMCs. All receptors come from a human donor in good health.

The chain has TRBV20-1 and TRBJ2-1, with D uncertain. This CDR3 comprises 11 residues. Germline loops: CDR1 DFQATT, CDR2 SNEGSKA (reference sequence). V dropped 3 bases and J dropped 6 bases, with 6 bases sitting between them. As DNA, the CDR3 is TGCAGTGCTAGCTACCGCAATGAGCAGTTCTTC. Its translation is CSASYRNEQFF.

The V gene is TRBV9, the J gene TRBJ2-2; TRBD2 agrees at 8 bases. Germline V gene sequence: CDR1 SGDLS, CDR2 YYNGEE. V dropped 3 bases and J dropped 1; count of bases not matched to a gene: 2. The CDR3 spans 15 residues. The CDR3 sequence: CASSETSGNTGELFF. CDR3 coding DNA: TGTGCCAGCAGCGAAACTAGCGGGAACACCGGGGAGCTGTTTTTT.

This clone turned up a few times. The rearrangement links TRBV19 to TRBJ1-2; D perhaps matches TRBD1 (6 bases). The CDR3 length is 16 residues. Germline V gives CDR1 LNHDA, CDR2 SQIVND (reference sequence). The ends were cut back, 1 base at V and 1 base at J, with 13 bases in the middle. The CDR3 nucleotides are TGTGCCAGTAGTATAGGGACAGCCGATTTTAACTATGGCTACACCTTC. It yields the protein CASSIGTADFNYGYTF.

V is TRBV5-4 and J is TRBJ2-2; D unresolved. V was pared by 0 bases and J by 4 bases, with 10 bases between. This CDR3 spans 15 amino acids. In germline, CDR1 is SGHNT, CDR2 YYREEE (reference sequence). The CDR3 is CASSLELPSTGELFF. The DNA of the CDR3 is TGTGCCAGCAGCTTGGAACTCCCTAGCACCGGGGAGCTGTTTTTT.

The chain couples TRBV28 to TRBJ1-5; no reliable D call. Deletions cut 7 bases from V and 4 bases from J, with 11 bases between. Germline loops: CDR1 MDHEN, CDR2 SYDVKM. This CDR3 has 13 amino acids. In nucleotides, the CDR3 is TGTGCCAGCAAGGAGGTGAAAAATCAGCCCCAGCATTTT. This encodes CASKEVKNQPQHF.

The chain has TRBV19 and TRBJ1-1, with D maybe TRBD1 (5 bases). This CDR3 has 14 amino acids. Germline CDR1 reads LNHDA; CDR2 reads SQIVND (reference sequence). Trimming pared 7 bases from V and 5 bases from J, leaving 17 bases between. The CDR3 nucleotides read TGTGCCAGTACCCCGGGGGGGGGTTGGACTGAAGCTTTCTTT. It specifies CASTPGGGWTEAFF.

The chain employs TRBV5-1 and TRBJ1-1; D perhaps matches TRBD1 (5 bases). V lost 4 bases and J 5 bases, leaving 15 bases between the germline ends. The germline V gene encodes CDR1 SGHRS and CDR2 YFSETQ. The CDR3 is made up of 14 amino acids. The CDR3 region has the DNA TGCGCCAGCAGCCCTGGGGCCCGAGGAACTGAAGCTTTCTTT. This sequence encodes CASSPGARGTEAFF.

The chain couples TRBV5-4 to TRBJ2-2, with D unclear. CDR1 is SGHNT, CDR2 YYREEE, per germline (reference sequence). This CDR3 is built from 14 residues. V was trimmed by 7 bases and J by 4 bases, leaving 14 bases between them. CDR3 coding DNA: TGTGCCAGCTCCCTGGGCAGTGTCACCGGGGAGCTGTTTTTT. This gives the protein CASSLGSVTGELFF.

For the CDR3, the DNA is TGTGCCAGCTCACCACTCACTAGGGACAGGGGGCCTTCCTCTGGAAACACCATATATTTT. This codes for CASSPLTRDRGPSSGNTIYF. The chain uses TRBV18 and TRBJ1-3; 12 bases align to TRBD1. The CDR3 runs 20 residues. Germline V gene sequence: CDR1 KGHSH, CDR2 LQKENI. J lost 0 bases, V lost 1 base, and 10 bases had no gene match.

J is TRBJ1-1 and V is TRBV7-9; D is perhaps TRBD1 (6 bases). The CDR3 runs 15 residues. V was pared by 3 bases and J by 1 base, with 12 bases between. Germline V lookup: CDR1 SEHNR, CDR2 FQNEAQ (reference sequence). The CDR3 spells CASSLTGLSNTEAFF. CDR3 sequence (DNA): TGTGCCAGCAGCTTGACAGGATTATCGAACACTGAAGCTTTCTTT.

This clone was counted only a few times. The chain combines TRBV7-4 with TRBJ2-5, with 7 positions matching TRBD2. The CDR3 length is 14 residues. From germline, CDR1 is SGHVT and CDR2 SQSDAQ. Losses at the gene ends were 8 bases for V and 2 bases for J; bases not matched to a gene: 8. The CDR3 sequence: CASCVGTTQETQYF. The CDR3 DNA reads TGTGCCAGCTGTGTCGGGACTACTCAAGAGACCCAGTACTTC.

The V call is TRBV9, the J call TRBJ1-5, with 8 bases that match TRBD1. This CDR3 contains 20 residues. V was clipped by 0 bases and J by 2 bases; unmatched bases: 16. Germline V gene data show CDR1 as SGDLS and CDR2 as YYNGEE. CDR3 bases: TGTGCCAGCAGCGTAGCCTGGGACAGGTTGAGTCGGTCAGGCAATCAGCCCCAGCATTTT. This encodes CASSVAWDRLSRSGNQPQHF.

This rearrangement joins TRBV6-1 to TRBJ1-1; D is unclear. V lost 2 bases to trimming and J lost 6 bases, with 13 bases between them. The V gene's germline CDR1 is MNHNS and CDR2 SASEGT. This CDR3 is built from 14 residues. Here the CDR3 DNA reads TGTGCCAGCAGTGAATTAAGCATCCCCCCTGAAGCTTTCTTT. It codes for CASSELSIPPEAFF.

This clone showed up just a few times. This chain joins TRBV1 and TRBJ2-5; whether TRBD2, the table's D call, matches the DNA was not checked. TRBV1 is recorded as a pseudogene. The CDR3 extends over 17 amino acids. CDR3 coding DNA: TGCACCAGCAGCCAGAGTCCCTCCGGGAGTGAACAAGAGACCCAGTACTTC. Translated: CTSSQSPSGSEQETQYF.

In its sample, this clone was seen a few times. The genes are TRBV7-9 and TRBJ1-1; D is ambiguous. Germline assignment: CDR1 SEHNR and CDR2 FQNEAQ (reference sequence). The CDR3 covers 15 residues. V was trimmed by 2 bases and J by 5 bases, leaving 15 bases between them. The CDR3: CASSLQTGLGTEAFF. CDR3 coding DNA: TGTGCCAGCAGCTTACAGACGGGGTTAGGGACTGAAGCTTTCTTT.

V and J are TRBV7-9 and TRBJ2-7; 9 bases are a match to TRBD2. The CDR3 sequence is 14 residues long. Trimming cost V 5 bases and J 2 bases; bases outside gene matches: 4. Germline lookup yields CDR1 SEHNR and CDR2 FQNEAQ (reference sequence). The chain's CDR3 is CASSGGGVTYEQYF. The CDR3 DNA reads TGTGCCAGCAGCGGCGGGGGGGTCACCTACGAGCAGTACTTC.

This clone was detected only once. This chain connects TRBV13 to TRBJ2-1; 11 positions agree with TRBD2. Germline assignment: CDR1 PRHDT and CDR2 FYEKMQ (reference sequence). With V trimmed by 5 bases and J by 10 bases, 13 bases remained unmatched. The CDR3 totals 16 residues. CDR3 coding DNA: TGTGCCAGCAGCAACAGCCCACTAGCGGGAGCCGGGGAGCAGTTCTTC. This translates into CASSNSPLAGAGEQFF.

The chain recombines TRBV7-9 with TRBJ2-1, with 7 bases matching TRBD1. Unmatched junction bases numbered 15, after V lost 5 bases and J lost 8 bases. From germline, CDR1 is SEHNR and CDR2 FQNEAQ (reference sequence). This CDR3 spans 16 amino acids. The CDR3, as DNA: TGTGCCAGCAGCCCGACAGGGCGCCCCCGGGGTGATGAGCAGTTCTTC. This translates into CASSPTGRPRGDEQFF.

This clone has just a few counts. The rearrangement joins TRBV30 to TRBJ1-2; D might be TRBD1 (5 bases). Germline CDR1 and CDR2: GTSNPN and SVGIG (reference sequence). This CDR3 comprises 14 residues. V lost 1 base, J lost 5 bases, and 14 bases lay in between. CDR3 residues: CAWSEEGLYYGYTF. The CDR3 DNA follows: TGTGCCTGGAGTGAGGAGGGGCTGTATTATGGCTACACCTTC.

The chain is built from TRBV7-6 and TRBJ2-3; no definite D call. CDR3 size: 12 residues. V was clipped by 5 bases and J by 0 bases, with 3 bases between them. The germline V gene has CDR1 SGHVS and CDR2 FNYEAQ. The DNA for the CDR3 is TGTGCCAGCAGCACTAGCACAGATACGCAGTATTTT. Its protein is CASSTSTDTQYF.

This chain joins TRBV28 and TRBJ1-3; the D gene is possibly TRBD1 (5 bases). CDR3 length equals 18 residues. Germline V lookup: CDR1 MDHEN, CDR2 SYDVKM. With 4 bases removed from V and 0 bases from J, the gap between germline ends came to 19 bases. In DNA, the CDR3 is TGTGCCAGCAGTTCCAACCCCGGGACTGCCAACTCTGGAAACACCATATATTTT. Amino acid sequence: CASSSNPGTANSGNTIYF. Looking up the rest from reference TRBV28 and TRBJ1-3 gives the full variable domain: DVKVTQSSRYLVKRTGEKVFLECVQDMDHENMFWYRQDPGLGLRLIYFSYDVKMKEKGDIPEGYSVSREKKERFSLILESASTNQTSMYLCASSSNPGTANSGNTIYFGEGSWLTVV.

The rearrangement links TRBV5-1 to TRBJ2-3; TRBD1 matches at 8 bases. Looked up from germline, CDR1 is SGHRS and CDR2 is YFSETQ. V gave up 0 bases and J gave up 0 bases; unmatched junction bases: 3. The CDR3 is 16 amino acids. The CDR3 nucleotides are TGCGCCAGCAGCTTGGGGACAGGGCTAAGCACAGATACGCAGTATTTT. Encoded protein: CASSLGTGLSTDTQYF.

J is TRBJ2-7 and V is TRBV6-5; 11 nucleotides match TRBD1. From germline, CDR1 is MNHEY and CDR2 SVGAGI. V shed 1 base and J 7 bases; nucleotides not matched to a gene: 6. The CDR3 is made up of 15 amino acids. For the CDR3, the DNA is TGTGCCAGCAGTTACTTAGGACAGGGGGCCGGGGAGCAGTACTTC. The encoded protein is CASSYLGQGAGEQYF.

This rearrangement joins TRBV7-9 to TRBJ1-4; D might be TRBD1 (5 bases). V was clipped by 5 bases and J by 7 bases, with 14 bases between them. Germline V gene data show CDR1 as SEHNR and CDR2 as FQNEAQ (reference sequence). The CDR3 extends over 14 amino acids. The chain's CDR3 is CASSLGDLGEKLFF. The CDR3 DNA is TGTGCCAGCAGCCTAGGGGACTTGGGTGAAAAACTGTTTTTT. The entire variable domain, with the rest obtained from reference TRBV7-9 and TRBJ1-4, is as follows: DTGVSQNPRHKITKRGQNVTFRCDPISEHNRLYWYRQTLGQGPEFLTYFQNEAQLEKSRLLSDRFSAERPKGSFSTLEIQRTEQGDSAMYLCASSLGDLGEKLFFGSGTQLSVL.

The chain links TRBV9 to TRBJ2-2; 9 positions agree with TRBD1. The V segment lost 0 bases and the J segment 8 bases; nucleotides outside the gene matches: 5. Germline CDR1 SGDLS, CDR2 YYNGEE. The CDR3 is 15 residues long. The CDR3 region is CASSVGQGGTGELFF. As DNA, the CDR3 is TGTGCCAGCAGCGTAGGACAGGGGGGTACAGGGGAGCTGTTTTTT.